The 14 T cell receptor beta chains below all came from one sample that was sequenced in a study of cytomegalovirus exposure and HLA in healthy donors. The PCR made use of 60 Vbeta and 13 Jbeta primers. Data came from immunoSEQ multiplex PCR; TCRdb stores just in-frame clones and leaves some out. This sample has around 140,000 clones, with 76% found just once. Source material: PBMCs. Receptor source: a female donor in good health and CMV-seropositive.

The chain combines TRBV27 with TRBJ1-6; D gene unclear. V lost 7 bases to trimming and J lost 2 bases, with 12 bases between them. Germline V gene sequence: CDR1 MNHEY, CDR2 SMNVEV (reference sequence). The CDR3 has 15 residues. CDR3 sequence reads: CASTVTSTYNSPLHF. CDR3 nucleotide sequence: TGTGCCAGCACCGTGACATCGACCTATAATTCACCCCTCCACTTT.

This clone was observed a single time. The sample carries other DNA sequences with the same CDR3. This chain uses TRBV7-3 with TRBJ1-1; TRBD1 might be the D (6 bases). V lost 4 bases, J lost 2 bases, and 8 bases lay in between. The germline V gene has CDR1 SGHTA and CDR2 FQGTGA. The CDR3 has 13 residues. CDR3 DNA sequence: TGTGCCAGCAGCTCGACAGGCAACACTGAAGCTTTCTTT. This translates into CASSSTGNTEAFF.

The chain combines TRBV7-3 with TRBJ2-3, with 8 bases matching TRBD2. CDR3 size: 14 residues. V gave up 4 bases and J gave up 4 bases; unmatched junction bases: 4. Per germline, CDR1 SGHTA and CDR2 FQGTGA. This chain's CDR3 is CASSSGLAPDTQYF. DNA for the CDR3: TGTGCCAGCAGCTCAGGACTAGCCCCAGATACGCAGTATTTT. The full variable domain, with the rest looked up from reference TRBV7-3 and TRBJ2-3, is GAGVSQTPSNKVTEKGKYVELRCDPISGHTALYWYRQSLGQGPEFLIYFQGTGAADDSGLPNDRFFAVRPEGSVSTLKIQRTERGDSAVYLCASSSGLAPDTQYFGPGTRLTVL.

CDR3 sequence reads: CASSLVAGGADTQYF. CDR3 nucleotide sequence: TGCGCCAGCAGCTTGGTGGCAGGGGGTGCAGATACGCAGTATTTT. This rearrangement joins TRBV5-1 to TRBJ2-3; 7 bases align to TRBD1. V shed 0 bases, J shed 4 bases, and the junction held 5 bases outside the gene matches. CDR3 length: 15 residues. Germline lookup yields CDR1 SGHRS and CDR2 YFSETQ. Looking up the rest from reference TRBV5-1 and TRBJ2-3 gives the full variable domain: KAGVTQTPRYLIKTRGQQVTLSCSPISGHRSVSWYQQTPGQGLQFLFEYFSETQRNKGNFPGRFSGRQFSNSRSEMNVSTLELGDSALYLCASSLVAGGADTQYFGPGTRLTVL.

The chain joins TRBV14 to TRBJ1-3; D not resolved. From germline, CDR1 is SGHDN and CDR2 FVKESK. The V end was cut by 6 bases, the J end by 1 base, with 4 bases between. The length of the CDR3 is 12 residues. Written as DNA, the CDR3 is TGTGCCAGCAGTCGTTCTGGAAACACCATATATTTT. Translated: CASSRSGNTIYF.

The chain has TRBV9 and TRBJ2-1; TRBD2 aligns across 8 bases. The CDR3 has 15 residues. In germline, CDR1 is SGDLS, CDR2 YYNGEE. Losses at the gene ends were 4 bases for V and 0 bases for J; bases not matched to a gene: 3. CDR3 residues: CASSRLAHSYNEQFF. As DNA, the CDR3 is TGTGCCAGCAGCAGACTAGCGCACTCCTACAATGAGCAGTTCTTC.

This clone was picked up a small number of times. The chain carries TRBV5-1 and TRBJ2-7, with 8 bases that match TRBD1. The CDR3 extends over 15 amino acids. The junction had 8 bases not matched to a gene; V was cut back by 4 bases and J by 2 bases. From germline, CDR1 is SGHRS and CDR2 YFSETQ. In DNA form, the CDR3 reads TGCGCCAGCAGCCTCACTGACAGGGGCCCCTACGAGCAGTACTTC. Its protein product is CASSLTDRGPYEQYF. Based on the CDR3 plus reference TRBV5-1 and TRBJ2-7, the full variable domain is KAGVTQTPRYLIKTRGQQVTLSCSPISGHRSVSWYQQTPGQGLQFLFEYFSETQRNKGNFPGRFSGRQFSNSRSEMNVSTLELGDSALYLCASSLTDRGPYEQYFGPGTRLTVT.

The genes are TRBV11-1 and TRBJ1-1, with a tentative D call TRBD1 (6 bases). CDR3 size: 17 residues. CDR1 is SGHAT, CDR2 FQDESV, per germline (reference sequence). Deletions cut 5 bases from V and 1 base from J, with 20 bases between. The CDR3 loop reads CASSRVGSGVQNTEAFF. The CDR3 DNA is TGTGCCAGCAGCCGCGTCGGATCAGGGGTCCAGAACACTGAAGCTTTCTTT.

This clone was observed a handful of times. The chain couples TRBV2 to TRBJ2-7; D may be TRBD2 (6 bases). CDR1 and CDR2 from the germline V gene are SNHLY and FYNNEI. This CDR3 spans 16 amino acids. The V gene lost 6 bases and the J gene lost 2 bases, with 20 bases spanning the gap. The CDR3 spells CASRVLGGSQAYEQYF. The CDR3 DNA reads TGTGCCAGCAGGGTTTTGGGGGGTAGCCAAGCCTACGAGCAGTACTTC.

The J gene is TRBJ2-3, the V gene TRBV6-1, with 11 bases fitting TRBD1. This CDR3 has 14 amino acids. V lost 5 bases and J lost 7; bases outside the gene matches: 5. The germline V gene has CDR1 MNHNS and CDR2 SASEGT. CDR3: CASSRDRGRHTQYF. For the CDR3, the DNA is TGTGCCAGCAGTAGGGACAGGGGGAGGCATACGCAGTATTTT.

This clone was seen a single time. The CDR3 spells CASGGTGPSYEQYF. In DNA, the CDR3 is TGTGCCAGCGGGGGGACAGGGCCCTCCTACGAGCAGTACTTC. The rearrangement uses TRBV28 and TRBJ2-7; 9 positions agree with TRBD1. The CDR3 loop spans 14 amino acids. Trimming cost V 8 bases and J 0 bases; bases outside gene matches: 5. Germline-derived CDR1 and CDR2 are MDHEN and SYDVKM.

This clone has only a few counts. The chain links TRBV28 to TRBJ2-7, with 7 bases lining up with TRBD1. This CDR3 region has 13 residues. The V gene's germline CDR1 is MDHEN and CDR2 SYDVKM. V dropped 7 bases and J dropped 7; count of bases not matched to a gene: 10. The CDR3 reads CASTPTGLLEQYF. The CDR3 region has the DNA TGTGCCAGCACCCCGACAGGGCTTTTGGAGCAGTACTTC.

V is TRBV5-6 and J is TRBJ2-7; 7 bases are a match to TRBD1. Germline CDR1 and CDR2: SGHDT and YYEEEE. After removal of 4 bases from V and 3 bases from J, the junction contained 10 bases not matched to a gene. The CDR3 loop spans 15 amino acids. CDR3 residues: CASSLFGTANYEQYF. The CDR3 coding sequence is TGTGCCAGCAGCCTATTCGGGACAGCGAACTACGAGCAGTACTTC.

The chain has TRBV7-9 and TRBJ1-5; possibly TRBD1 for D (6 bases). Germline loops: CDR1 SEHNR, CDR2 FQNEAQ (reference sequence). The CDR3 spans 14 residues. V was clipped by 2 bases and J by 4 bases, with 9 bases between them. The CDR3 is CASSLRDINQPQHF. The CDR3 DNA sequence: TGTGCCAGCAGCTTACGGGACATTAATCAGCCCCAGCATTTT.